This T cell receptor beta chain is drawn from a study of blood T cell repertoires in COVID-19. On the study more broadly: The origin of the acute and convalescent COVID-19 samples was the United States, Italy and Spain. From T cells, B-cell-depleted T cells, or PBMCs came the material, which was cDNA or gDNA.

Participant ages covered roughly 18 to 89 years across around 25 US areas. Per the original methods: By means of reference gene primer amplification, nucleated cell counts were estimated. Assay used: immunoSEQ multiplex PCR; TCRdb lists only in-frame clones, some missing. From that table come the V and J calls and clone size; the DNA was used to work out D and trimming. Here the sample spans a few hundred thousand clones, 80% to 90% being singletons. This CDR3 comprises 16 residues. Trimming cost V 0 bases and J 4 bases, with 13 bases left between them. Germline values: CDR1 LGHNA, CDR2 YNFKEQ. Input material: PBMCs or T cells enriched from blood (not recorded which). This chain uses TRBV4-2 with TRBJ1-5; D gene uncertain. The TCR was taken from a man in his thirties or forties who had recovered from COVID-19. The CDR3 bases are TGTGCCAGCAGCCAAGAGATGCGGGCTGAAAATCAGCCCCAGCATTTT. Amino acid sequence: CASSQEMRAENQPQHF.